The source of this TCR beta chain is a study of blood T cells in healthy people across ages. Study outcomes and limitations: It was held that diversity estimates obtained from one million T cells represented underestimates. Using unsorted PBMCs precluded a conclusive naive versus antigen-experienced comparison.

Sample donors were healthy Caucasian individuals that came from Russia, aged roughly 6 to 100. RNA extraction gave at least 5.5 micrograms of total RNA per sample. As concerns this clonotype: The antigen remains unidentified.

Germline assignment: CDR1 LGHNA and CDR2 YNFKEQ. V shed 3 bases and J shed 7 bases, with 9 bases lying between them. The CDR3 is 12 residues long. Together with a sample-barcoded 5' primer, a J-beta primer mix was included in a second PCR lasting about 6 to 12 cycles. TCRdb reanalysed the 5' RACE reads using MiXCR and keeps one entry per CDR3 protein. The table records over 300,000 distinct CDR3 sequences, approximately 51% of them present only once. This rearrangement joins TRBV4-2 to TRBJ1-1, with no clear D. The clonotype was recovered from a man between 60 and 75 years old in good health. The specimen sequenced was blood. CDR3 nucleotides: TGTGCCAGCAGCCAGTCGCGATATGAAGCTTTCTTT. It codes for CASSQSRYEAFF.